Included here is one TCR beta chain sequence, with context. The antigen remains unidentified. These data come from a study of blood T cells in healthy people across ages. The use of a sample-barcoded 5' primer and a J-beta primer mix characterized a second PCR of roughly 6 to 11 cycles. TCRdb used MiXCR to reprocess the 5' RACE reads, holding one entry per CDR3 protein. The sample records just under 750,000 distinct CDR3 sequences, about a fifth being singletons. The CDR3 length is 14 residues. Germline-derived CDR1 and CDR2 are LNHDA and SQIVND (reference sequence). V was trimmed by 7 bases and J by 5 bases, leaving 17 bases between them. Points from the study as a whole: Donors of long life had a larger count of naive CD4+ cells and greater diversity than aged donors.

Healthy individuals of Caucasian origin from Russia, aged 6 to 90, served as donors. The chain carries TRBV19 and TRBJ2-5, with D maybe TRBD2 (7 bases). Specimen: blood. The TCR comes from an older man in good health. The CDR3 is CASNSVGGLETQYF. The DNA of the CDR3 is TGTGCCAGTAATTCGGTGGGGGGGCTTGAGACCCAGTACTTC.